These 10 T cell receptor beta chains were all obtained from the same sample, sequenced in a study of identical twins (dated by TCRdb to 2016 to 2017). Libraries were prepared through 5' RACE. The sequencer listed for this sample is Illumina HiSeq 2000. Through fastp at Q25 and MiXCR, TCRdb rebuilt clones from the public reads, retaining in-frame beta chains. Rows are unified per CDR3 protein, each entry keeping the most common DNA and genes. The sample data list about 530,000 distinct CDR3 sequences, and under 25% of these were observed just once. The leading ten clones occupy roughly 0.5% of the sample. The sample was also linked to a second study, of yellow fever vaccine responses in identical twins.

Sequenced input: CD4+ T cells sorted from blood. Source of these receptors: a woman in her late teens or twenties in good health.

The chain is built from TRBV20-1 and TRBJ2-7, with D possibly TRBD1 on 6 matching bases. V lost 0 bases and J lost 1, with 13 bases in between. CDR3 length: 15 residues. Looked up from germline, CDR1 is DFQATT and CDR2 is SNEGSKA (reference sequence). The CDR3 reads CSAREYRVKSYEQYV. CDR3 DNA sequence: TGCAGTGCTAGAGAGTACAGGGTGAAGTCCTACGAGCAGTACGTC.

This clonotype was seen more than once but under ten times. The rearrangement uses TRBV5-1 and TRBJ2-5; maybe TRBD2 (5 bases). The CDR3 consists of 15 residues. Trimming removed 4 bases at V and 5 bases at J, with 18 bases between. Germline loops: CDR1 SGHRS, CDR2 YFSETQ. For the CDR3, the DNA is TGCGCCAGCAGCCGAAACTCCGGGAATGGGGAGACCCAGTACTTC. Protein sequence: CASSRNSGNGETQYF.

This clonotype has just a few counts. This chain joins TRBV7-6 and TRBJ1-5, with D uncertain. This CDR3 spans 13 amino acids. V lost 1 base and J 5 bases, leaving 6 bases between the germline ends. CDR1 and CDR2 from the germline V gene are SGHVS and FNYEAQ. CDR3 region: CASSLVFDQPQHF. CDR3 sequence (DNA): TGTGCCAGCAGCTTAGTTTTTGATCAGCCCCAGCATTTT. The full variable domain, with the rest looked up from reference TRBV7-6 and TRBJ1-5, is GAGVSQSPRYKVTKRGQDVALRCDPISGHVSLYWYRQALGQGPEFLTYFNYEAQQDKSGLPNDRFSAERPEGSISTLTIQRTEQRDSAMYRCASSLVFDQPQHFGDGTRLSIL.

There are a few counts of this clonotype. The chain combines TRBV28 with TRBJ1-3; no clear D. Trimming removed 6 bases at V and 0 bases at J, with 9 bases between. The CDR3 totals 14 residues. Germline V gives CDR1 MDHEN, CDR2 SYDVKM. The CDR3 DNA reads TGTGCCAGCAGGGCCAGATACTCTGGAAACACCATATATTTT. Its protein is CASRARYSGNTIYF. The variable domain in full, completed from reference TRBV28 and TRBJ1-3, reads DVKVTQSSRYLVKRTGEKVFLECVQDMDHENMFWYRQDPGLGLRLIYFSYDVKMKEKGDIPEGYSVSREKKERFSLILESASTNQTSMYLCASRARYSGNTIYFGEGSWLTVV.

This clonotype came up a few times. The gene calls are TRBV20-1 and TRBJ2-7; D is ambiguous. The CDR3 is 12 amino acids. Germline CDR1 DFQATT, CDR2 SNEGSKA (reference sequence). V lost 3 bases, J lost 0 bases, and 6 bases lay in between. The CDR3 loop is CSASQSSYEQYV. The CDR3 DNA reads as TGCAGTGCTAGCCAGAGCTCCTACGAGCAGTACGTC.

Only one count was recorded for this clonotype. CDR3 sequence (DNA): TGTGCCAGCAGCTTAGTCGGCTCGGGCTACGAGCAGTACTTC. The encoded protein is CASSLVGSGYEQYF. The chain recombines TRBV11-1 with TRBJ2-7, with unresolved D. Germline V lookup: CDR1 SGHAT, CDR2 FQDESV (reference sequence). With 1 base removed from V and 3 bases from J, the gap between germline ends came to 10 bases. The CDR3 is 14 residues long.

This clonotype was detected many times. The J gene is TRBJ2-4, the V gene TRBV12-3 or TRBV12-4; 11 positions agree with TRBD2. This CDR3 has 15 amino acids. V shed 5 bases, J shed 6 bases, and the junction held 6 bases outside the gene matches. The CDR3: CASSVTSGMINIQYF. CDR3 DNA sequence: TGTGCCAGCAGTGTGACTAGCGGGATGATAAACATTCAGTACTTC.

This clonotype has more than one count but fewer than ten. CDR3 sequence reads: CASSLGTGLAGGTGTQYF. CDR3 coding DNA: TGTGCCAGCAGCTTAGGGACCGGGCTAGCGGGAGGAACCGGGACCCAGTACTTC. The chain links TRBV11-2 to TRBJ2-5; 11 bases fit TRBD2. Germline-derived CDR1 and CDR2 are SGHAT and FQNNGV. This CDR3 contains 18 residues. Trimming at V came to 1 base and at J to 7 bases, leaving 14 bases not matched to a gene.

The table lists this clonotype with a few counts. The chain links TRBV7-3 to TRBJ2-1, with no clear D. CDR1 and CDR2 from the germline V gene are SGHTA and FQGTGA. V lost 2 bases to trimming and J lost 0 bases, with 8 bases between them. The CDR3 has 15 residues. In nucleotides, the CDR3 is TGTGCCAGCAGCTTACTGGTGAGCTCCTACAATGAGCAGTTCTTC. Its protein is CASSLLVSSYNEQFF.

This clonotype was counted between two and nine times. V gene TRBV7-9 combines with J gene TRBJ2-5; TRBD2 agrees at 7 bases. With V trimmed by 1 base and J by 0 bases, 5 bases remained unmatched. The CDR3 length is 16 residues. Germline assignment: CDR1 SEHNR and CDR2 FQNEAQ (reference sequence). The DNA for the CDR3 is TGTGCCAGCAGCTTAGGGGGACTACCACACCAAGAGACCCAGTACTTC. Residues: CASSLGGLPHQETQYF.